Below, 2 T cell receptor beta chains from the same sample are listed, as sequenced in a study of CD8+CD57+ T cells in acquired aplastic anemia. Individuals selected for sequencing had exhibited CD8+CD57+ cell expansion on flow cytometry. Genomic DNA served as template for TCR beta VDJ and CDR3 profiling. TCRdb called the reads again in MiXCR, with one record for every CDR3 protein. The sample includes roughly 170,000 distinct CDR3 sequences, less than 50% seen only once; the top ten take 10% to 15%. Sequencing was done on a sample of sorted CD4+, CD8+, or CD8+CD57+ T cells (not recorded which) from PBMCs. The receptor source for this set is a human donor with aplastic anemia.

Concerning this clonotype itself: This may be a read error, as it is one base from a much larger clone. The rearrangement uses TRBV14 and TRBJ2-7; D unresolved. Germline assignment: CDR1 SGHDN and CDR2 FVKESK. There are 13 residues in the CDR3. CDR3 sequence (DNA): TGTGCCAGCAGCCAAGGCCACATCTACGAGCAGCACTTC. It encodes CASSQGHIYEQHF.

Ten or more counts support this clonotype. The V and J genes are TRBV19 and TRBJ2-3; D is uncertain. The V end was cut by 7 bases, the J end by 6 bases, with 14 bases between. Germline V gene sequence: CDR1 LNHDA, CDR2 SQIVND (reference sequence). This CDR3 comprises 13 residues. Written as DNA, the CDR3 is TGTGCCAGTACCCCCCCAACGAGGGATACGCAGTATTTT. As protein: CASTPPTRDTQYF.